The 16 T cell receptor beta chains given below trace back to one sample, sequenced in a study of cytomegalovirus exposure and HLA in healthy donors. Profiling relied on immunoSEQ multiplex PCR, and the TCRdb table lists in-frame clones only, not all of them. The profile shows about 300,000 clones, over 75% of them singletons. The sequenced material came from PBMCs. The receptors were gathered from a young woman in good health and CMV-seronegative.

This chain joins TRBV4-1 and TRBJ1-2, with unresolved D. The CDR3 runs to 15 residues. Germline CDR1 MGHRA, CDR2 YSYEKL. The germline V and J ends were trimmed by 2 bases and 8 bases, with 18 bases remaining between them. This CDR3 is CASSQPGWARRGYTF. CDR3 nucleotide sequence: TGCGCCAGCAGCCAACCGGGATGGGCGCGGCGCGGCTACACCTTC.

The chain joins TRBV5-1 to TRBJ2-1, with 8 nucleotides matching TRBD1. The J segment lost 8 bases and the V segment lost 0 bases, leaving 10 bases of the junction unmatched. This CDR3 has 16 residues. The germline V gene has CDR1 SGHRS and CDR2 YFSETQ. The CDR3 coding sequence is TGCGCCAGCAGCTTGGGTCGGCAGGGGGCTTGGGATGAGCAGTTCTTC. The encoded protein is CASSLGRQGAWDEQFF.

This sequence joins TRBV7-2 and TRBJ2-2; D gene uncertain. V lost 5 bases to trimming and J lost 1 base, with 5 bases between them. The CDR3 loop spans 13 amino acids. Per germline, CDR1 SGHTA and CDR2 FQGNSA. CDR3 protein: CASSLRNTGELFF. The CDR3 DNA follows: TGTGCCAGCAGCCTCCGGAACACCGGGGAGCTGTTTTTT.

The rearrangement uses TRBV27 and TRBJ1-1, with 7 bases matching TRBD1. Germline CDR1 and CDR2: MNHEY and SMNVEV (reference sequence). This CDR3 comprises 16 residues. V trimming: 6 bases; J trimming: 0 bases; junction bases outside the gene matches: 10. The CDR3 reads CASRFSRGTVNTEAFF. The CDR3 coding sequence is TGTGCCAGCAGATTTTCCCGAGGGACAGTGAACACTGAAGCTTTCTTT.

The DNA of the CDR3 is TGTGCCAGCAGCCTGGGAGTTTCAAATTCACCCCTCCACTTT. Residues: CASSLGVSNSPLHF. The rearrangement uses TRBV7-2 and TRBJ1-6; D unclear. Trimming left V 5 bases short and J 7 bases short, with 12 bases between. The CDR3 spans 14 residues. Germline V gene lookup returns CDR1 SGHTA and CDR2 FQGNSA.

The J gene is TRBJ2-1, the V gene TRBV7-3; 7 bases are a match to TRBD2. Per the germline V gene, CDR1 is SGHTA and CDR2 is FQGTGA. V was pared by 5 bases and J by 3 bases, with 7 bases of the junction left unmatched. The CDR3 has 15 residues. The CDR3: CASSRSGGSYNEQFF. The CDR3 DNA sequence: TGTGCCAGCAGCCGATCGGGCGGGAGCTACAATGAGCAGTTCTTC.

The chain joins TRBV7-9 to TRBJ2-1; D is possibly TRBD1 (5 bases). The CDR3 has 13 amino acids. Germline CDR1 reads SEHNR; CDR2 reads FQNEAQ (reference sequence). The ends were cut back, 5 bases at V and 8 bases at J, with 13 bases in the middle. CDR3 loop: CASSHDSRDEQFF. The DNA for the CDR3 is TGTGCCAGCAGCCACGATAGCAGGGATGAGCAGTTCTTC.

The chain is built from TRBV7-9 and TRBJ2-5; TRBD2 agrees at 9 bases. Germline V gives CDR1 SEHNR, CDR2 FQNEAQ (reference sequence). The CDR3 contains 18 residues. V shed 6 bases, J shed 0 bases, and the junction held 14 bases outside the gene matches. The CDR3, as DNA: TGTGCCAGCAGACTACTCCTAGCGGGGTCCCCGTACCAAGAGACCCAGTACTTC. This codes for CASRLLLAGSPYQETQYF. Complete variable domain (other parts from reference TRBV7-9 and TRBJ2-5): DTGVSQNPRHKITKRGQNVTFRCDPISEHNRLYWYRQTLGQGPEFLTYFQNEAQLEKSRLLSDRFSAERPKGSFSTLEIQRTEQGDSAMYLCASRLLLAGSPYQETQYFGPGTRLLVL.

The chain is built from TRBV18 and TRBJ1-4; D is perhaps TRBD1 (5 bases). The CDR3 is 13 residues long. V gave up 2 bases and J gave up 7 bases, with 8 bases separating them. Germline CDR1 is KGHSH and CDR2 is LQKENI. The DNA of the CDR3 is TGTGCCAGCTCACCATTCGGGGGTGAAAAACTGTTTTTT. Protein: CASSPFGGEKLFF.

This clone was seen a single time. J is TRBJ1-2 and V is TRBV27, with 12 bases lining up with TRBD1. The germline V gene has CDR1 MNHEY and CDR2 SMNVEV (reference sequence). This CDR3 spans 14 amino acids. The V and J ends lost 7 bases and 2 bases, in that order; junction bases with no gene match: 2. The CDR3 nucleotides are TGTGCCAGCATGGGACAGGGGGCGAACTATGGCTACACCTTC. This codes for CASMGQGANYGYTF.

The table lists this clone with a few counts. V gene TRBV30 combines with J gene TRBJ2-7, with D hard to call. V was clipped by 2 bases and J by 4 bases, with 12 bases between them. Germline V gives CDR1 GTSNPN, CDR2 SVGIG (reference sequence). The CDR3 is 13 amino acids. CDR3 residues: CAWSRDNPYEQYF. The CDR3 DNA sequence: TGTGCCTGGAGTCGTGACAACCCGTACGAGCAGTACTTC.

This sequence joins TRBV10-1 and TRBJ2-1, with a possible D match to TRBD1 (5 bases). V lost 0 bases and J lost 13, with 16 bases in between. The V gene's germline CDR1 is WNHNN and CDR2 SYGVQD (reference sequence). The CDR3 has 14 amino acids. The CDR3 bases are TGCGCCAGCAGTGAGTCGCTTGTCGGGCAGGGACAGTTCTTC. The encoded protein is CASSESLVGQGQFF.

This clone was recorded many times. The chain couples TRBV10-3 to TRBJ1-3; D call uncertain. This CDR3 has 14 amino acids. The V gene lost 3 bases and the J gene lost 2 bases, with 8 bases spanning the gap. Germline V gives CDR1 ENHRY, CDR2 SYGVKD. In DNA, the CDR3 is TGTGCCATCAGTGACGGGGTCACTGGAAACACCATATATTTT. Translating it yields CAISDGVTGNTIYF.

J is TRBJ2-5 and V is TRBV2; 12 nucleotides line up with TRBD2. This CDR3 contains 15 residues. Germline values: CDR1 SNHLY, CDR2 FYNNEI. Germline trimming cut 6 bases from V and 3 bases from J; bases unmatched to any gene: 5. The CDR3 is CASSPGLAGKETQYF. Here the CDR3 DNA reads TGTGCCAGCAGCCCTGGACTAGCGGGAAAAGAGACCCAGTACTTC.

This clone has only a few counts. V gene TRBV5-1 combines with J gene TRBJ1-6; D perhaps matches TRBD1 (6 bases). Germline V gene sequence: CDR1 SGHRS, CDR2 YFSETQ. Trimming pared 0 bases from V and 7 bases from J, leaving 14 bases between. The length of the CDR3 is 16 residues. For the CDR3, the DNA is TGCGCCAGCAGCTTGGGACTTCAGGGGATGAATTCACCCCTCCACTTT. Protein: CASSLGLQGMNSPLHF.

Only one count was recorded for this clone. The chain couples TRBV6-4 to TRBJ1-5; 8 bases map to TRBD1. CDR3 length: 15 amino acids. V lost 11 bases and J lost 4; bases outside the gene matches: 13. Looked up from germline, CDR1 is MRHNA and CDR2 is SNTAGT. CDR3 sequence (DNA): TGTGCCGAAGACTCTGACAGGGGCGTTAATCAGCCCCAGCATTTT. This translates into CAEDSDRGVNQPQHF.